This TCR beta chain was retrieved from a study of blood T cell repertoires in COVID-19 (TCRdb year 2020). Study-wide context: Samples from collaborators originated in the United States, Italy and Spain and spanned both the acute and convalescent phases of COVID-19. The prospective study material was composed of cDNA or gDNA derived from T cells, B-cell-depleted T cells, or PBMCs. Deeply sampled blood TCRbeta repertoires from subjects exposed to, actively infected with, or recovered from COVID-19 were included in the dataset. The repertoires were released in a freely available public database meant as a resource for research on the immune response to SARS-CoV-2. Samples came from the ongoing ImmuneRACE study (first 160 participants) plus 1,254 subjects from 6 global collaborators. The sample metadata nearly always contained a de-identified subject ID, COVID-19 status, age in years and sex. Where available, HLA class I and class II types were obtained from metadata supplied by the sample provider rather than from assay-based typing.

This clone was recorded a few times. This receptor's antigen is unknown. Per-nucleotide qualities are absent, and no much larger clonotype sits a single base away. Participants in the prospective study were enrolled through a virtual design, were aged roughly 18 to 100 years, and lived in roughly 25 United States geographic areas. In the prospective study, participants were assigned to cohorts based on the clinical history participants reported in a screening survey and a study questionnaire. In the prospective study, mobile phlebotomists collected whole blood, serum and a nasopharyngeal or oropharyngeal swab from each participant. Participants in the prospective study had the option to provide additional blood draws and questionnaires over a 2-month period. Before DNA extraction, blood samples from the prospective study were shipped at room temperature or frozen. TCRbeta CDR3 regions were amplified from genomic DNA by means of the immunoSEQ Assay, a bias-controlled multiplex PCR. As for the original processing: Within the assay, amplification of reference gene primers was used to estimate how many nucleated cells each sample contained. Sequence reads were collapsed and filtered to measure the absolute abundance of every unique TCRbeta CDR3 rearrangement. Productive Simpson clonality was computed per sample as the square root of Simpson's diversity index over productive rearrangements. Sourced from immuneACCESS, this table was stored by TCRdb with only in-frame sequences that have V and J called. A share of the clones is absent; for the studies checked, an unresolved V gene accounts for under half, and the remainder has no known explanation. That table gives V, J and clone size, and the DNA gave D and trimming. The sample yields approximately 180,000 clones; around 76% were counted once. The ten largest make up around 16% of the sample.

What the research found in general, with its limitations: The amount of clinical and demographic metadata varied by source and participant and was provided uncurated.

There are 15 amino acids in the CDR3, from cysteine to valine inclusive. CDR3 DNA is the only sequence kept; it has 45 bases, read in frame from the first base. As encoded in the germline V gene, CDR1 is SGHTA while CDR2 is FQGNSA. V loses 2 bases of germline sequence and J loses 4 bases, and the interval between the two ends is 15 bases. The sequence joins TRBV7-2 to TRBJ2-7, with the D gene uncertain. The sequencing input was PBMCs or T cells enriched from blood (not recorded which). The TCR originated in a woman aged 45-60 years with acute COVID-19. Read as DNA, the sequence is TGTGCCAGCAGCTTACAACCGGCACTAATTTACGAGCAGTACGTC. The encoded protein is CASSLQPALIYEQYV.